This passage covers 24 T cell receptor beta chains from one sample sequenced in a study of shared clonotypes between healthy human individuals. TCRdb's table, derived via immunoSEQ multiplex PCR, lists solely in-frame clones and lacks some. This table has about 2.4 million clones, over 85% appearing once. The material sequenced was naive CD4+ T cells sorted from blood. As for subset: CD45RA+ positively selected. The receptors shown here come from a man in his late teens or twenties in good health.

Here the CDR3 DNA reads TGTGCCAGCAGCCTCCCTATCCCGGCCAAAAACATTCAGTACTTC. It codes for CASSLPIPAKNIQYF. V usage is TRBV11-2 and J usage is TRBJ2-4; D not certain. The V gene's germline CDR1 is SGHAT and CDR2 FQNNGV. The CDR3 extends over 15 amino acids. The V gene lost 5 bases and the J gene lost 1 base, with 12 bases spanning the gap.

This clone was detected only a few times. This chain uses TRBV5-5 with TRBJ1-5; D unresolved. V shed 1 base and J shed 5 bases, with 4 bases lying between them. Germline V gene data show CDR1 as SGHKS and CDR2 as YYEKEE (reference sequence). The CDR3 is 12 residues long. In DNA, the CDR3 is TGTGCCAGCAGCTTGCAGGATCAGCCCCAGCATTTT. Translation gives CASSLQDQPQHF.

The CDR3 protein is CATWTGLNTEAFF. The DNA of the CDR3 is TGTGCCACGTGGACAGGGTTGAACACTGAAGCTTTCTTT. This chain links TRBV28 with TRBJ1-1; 8 bases map to TRBD1. This CDR3 spans 13 amino acids. The trim removed 10 bases at V and 0 bases at J, leaving 4 bases unmatched. The germline CDR1 and CDR2 sequences are MDHEN and SYDVKM.

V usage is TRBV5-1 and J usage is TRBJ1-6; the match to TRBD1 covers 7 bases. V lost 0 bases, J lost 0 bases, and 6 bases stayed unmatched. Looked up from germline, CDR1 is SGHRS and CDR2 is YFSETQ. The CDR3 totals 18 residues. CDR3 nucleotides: TGCGCCAGCAGCTTGGAGGGGGCCCTGAGCTCCTATAATTCACCCCTCCACTTT. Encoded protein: CASSLEGALSSYNSPLHF.

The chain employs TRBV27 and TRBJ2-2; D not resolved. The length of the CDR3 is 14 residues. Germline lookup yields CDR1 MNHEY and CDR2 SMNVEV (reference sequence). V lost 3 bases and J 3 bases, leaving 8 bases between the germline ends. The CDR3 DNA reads TGTGCCAGCAGTTTTTACCAGGACACCGGGGAGCTGTTTTTT. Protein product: CASSFYQDTGELFF.

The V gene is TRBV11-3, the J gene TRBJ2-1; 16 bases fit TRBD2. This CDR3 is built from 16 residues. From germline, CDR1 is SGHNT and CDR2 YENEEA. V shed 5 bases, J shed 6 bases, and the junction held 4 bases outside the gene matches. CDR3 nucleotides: TGTGCCAGCAGCCTTGGGACTAGCGGGGGGGCCAATGAGCAGTTCTTC. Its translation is CASSLGTSGGANEQFF.

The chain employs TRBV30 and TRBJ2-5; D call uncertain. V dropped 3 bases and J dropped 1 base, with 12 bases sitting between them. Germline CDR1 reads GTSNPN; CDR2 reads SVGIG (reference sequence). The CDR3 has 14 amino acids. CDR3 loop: CAWSRRLSQETQYF. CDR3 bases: TGTGCCTGGAGCCGACGGCTGTCCCAAGAGACCCAGTACTTC.

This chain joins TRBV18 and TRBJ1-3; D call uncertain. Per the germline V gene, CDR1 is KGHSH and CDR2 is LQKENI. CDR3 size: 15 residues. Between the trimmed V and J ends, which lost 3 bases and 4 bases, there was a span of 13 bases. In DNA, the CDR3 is TGTGCCAGCTCACCGCGGGGAGATCTAGGAAACACCATATATTTT. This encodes CASSPRGDLGNTIYF. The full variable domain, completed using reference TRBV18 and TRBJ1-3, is NAGVMQNPRHLVRRRGQEARLRCSPMKGHSHVYWYRQLPEEGLKFMVYLQKENIIDESGMPKERFSAEFPKEGPSILRIQQVVRGDSAAYFCASSPRGDLGNTIYFGEGSWLTVV.

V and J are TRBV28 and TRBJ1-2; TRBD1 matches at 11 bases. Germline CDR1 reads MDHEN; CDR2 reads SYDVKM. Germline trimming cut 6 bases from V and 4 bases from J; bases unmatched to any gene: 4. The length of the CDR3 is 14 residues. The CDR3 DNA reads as TGTGCCAGCAGATCCGGGACAGGGGGCTATGGCTACACCTTC. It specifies CASRSGTGGYGYTF.

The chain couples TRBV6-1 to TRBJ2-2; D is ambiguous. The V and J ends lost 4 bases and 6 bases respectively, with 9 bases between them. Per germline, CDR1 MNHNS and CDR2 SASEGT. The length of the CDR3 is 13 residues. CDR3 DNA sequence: TGTGCCAGCAGTGGGATCCGGTCCGGGGAGCTGTTTTTT. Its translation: CASSGIRSGELFF.

The CDR3 DNA sequence: TGTGCCAGCAGAACACTAGCGGGAGACTACGAGCAGTACTTC. It codes for CASRTLAGDYEQYF. This sequence joins TRBV6-5 and TRBJ2-7, with 11 positions matching TRBD2. The CDR3 is 14 amino acids. V lost 6 bases to trimming and J lost 3 bases; unmatched junction nucleotides: 4. Germline CDR1 reads MNHEY; CDR2 reads SVGAGI.

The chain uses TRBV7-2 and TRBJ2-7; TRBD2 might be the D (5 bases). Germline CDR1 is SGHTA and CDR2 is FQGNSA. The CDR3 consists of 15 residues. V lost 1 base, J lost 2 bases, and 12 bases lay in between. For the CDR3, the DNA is TGTGCCAGCAGCTTAGATGGGAAGGGAGCCTACGAGCAGTACTTC. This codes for CASSLDGKGAYEQYF. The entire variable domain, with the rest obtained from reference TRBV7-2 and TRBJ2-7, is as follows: GAGVSQSPSNKVTEKGKDVELRCDPISGHTALYWYRQSLGQGLEFLIYFQGNSAPDKSGLPSDRFSAERTGGSVSTLTIQRTQQEDSAVYLCASSLDGKGAYEQYFGPGTRLTVT.

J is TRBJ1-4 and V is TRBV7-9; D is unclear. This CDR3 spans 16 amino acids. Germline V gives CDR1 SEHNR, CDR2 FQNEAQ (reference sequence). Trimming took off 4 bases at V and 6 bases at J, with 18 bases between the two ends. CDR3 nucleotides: TGTGCCAGCAGCTCCCCACCCCGGAGAATGCATGAAAAACTGTTTTTT. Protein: CASSSPPRRMHEKLFF.

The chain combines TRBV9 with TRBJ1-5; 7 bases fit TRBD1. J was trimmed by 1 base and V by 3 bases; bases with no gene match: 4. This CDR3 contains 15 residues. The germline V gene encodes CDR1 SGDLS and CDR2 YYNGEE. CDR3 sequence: CASSAGGQSNQPQHF. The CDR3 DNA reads TGTGCCAGCAGCGCCGGGGGACAGAGCAATCAGCCCCAGCATTTT.

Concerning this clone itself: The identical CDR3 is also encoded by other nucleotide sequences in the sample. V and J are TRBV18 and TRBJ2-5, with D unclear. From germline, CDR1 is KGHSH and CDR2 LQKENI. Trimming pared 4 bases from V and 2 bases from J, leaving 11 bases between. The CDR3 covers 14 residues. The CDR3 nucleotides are TGTGCCAGCTCACAACCGGGCCATCAAGAGACCCAGTACTTC. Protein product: CASSQPGHQETQYF.

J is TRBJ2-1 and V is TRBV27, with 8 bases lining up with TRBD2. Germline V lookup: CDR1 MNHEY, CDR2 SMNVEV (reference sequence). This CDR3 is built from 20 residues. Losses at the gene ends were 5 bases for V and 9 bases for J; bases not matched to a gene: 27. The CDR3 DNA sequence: TGTGCCAGCAGTCCCCCAACCCGGACCGGGACTAGGGAGCTACGAGGTGAGCAGTTCTTC. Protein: CASSPPTRTGTRELRGEQFF.

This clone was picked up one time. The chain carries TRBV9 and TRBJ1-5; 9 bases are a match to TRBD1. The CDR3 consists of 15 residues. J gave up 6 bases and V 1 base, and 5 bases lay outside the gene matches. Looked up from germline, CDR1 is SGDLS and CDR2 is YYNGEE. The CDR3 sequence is CASSVNTGGRQPQHF. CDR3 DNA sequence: TGTGCCAGCAGCGTAAATACAGGGGGCCGTCAGCCCCAGCATTTT.

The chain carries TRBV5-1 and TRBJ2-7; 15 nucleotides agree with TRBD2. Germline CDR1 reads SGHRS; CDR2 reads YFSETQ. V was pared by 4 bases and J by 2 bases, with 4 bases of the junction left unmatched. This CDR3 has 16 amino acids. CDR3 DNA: TGCGCCAGCAGCGCGGGACTAGCGGGAGGAACCTACGAGCAGTACTTC. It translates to CASSAGLAGGTYEQYF.

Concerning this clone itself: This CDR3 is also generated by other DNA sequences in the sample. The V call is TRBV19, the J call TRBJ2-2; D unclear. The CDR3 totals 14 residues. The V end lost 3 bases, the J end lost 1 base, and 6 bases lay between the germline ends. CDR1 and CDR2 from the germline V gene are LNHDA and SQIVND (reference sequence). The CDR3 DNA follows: TGTGCCAGTAGTATCGAGGTGAACACCGGGGAGCTGTTTTTT. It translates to CASSIEVNTGELFF.

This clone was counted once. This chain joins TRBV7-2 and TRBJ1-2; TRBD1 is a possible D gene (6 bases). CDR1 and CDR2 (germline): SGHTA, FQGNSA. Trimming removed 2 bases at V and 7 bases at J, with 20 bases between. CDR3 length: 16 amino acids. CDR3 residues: CASSLKEAGGGIGYTF. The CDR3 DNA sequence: TGTGCCAGCAGCTTAAAGGAAGCCGGGGGCGGGATTGGCTACACCTTC.

In nucleotides, the CDR3 is TGTGCCAGCGCAGACAGAAACTATGGCTACACCTTC. Its translation is CASADRNYGYTF. The chain employs TRBV27 and TRBJ1-2, with D possibly matching TRBD1 (5 bases). This CDR3 region has 12 residues. The germline V and J ends were trimmed by 8 bases and 2 bases, with 9 bases remaining between them. The germline V gene has CDR1 MNHEY and CDR2 SMNVEV (reference sequence).

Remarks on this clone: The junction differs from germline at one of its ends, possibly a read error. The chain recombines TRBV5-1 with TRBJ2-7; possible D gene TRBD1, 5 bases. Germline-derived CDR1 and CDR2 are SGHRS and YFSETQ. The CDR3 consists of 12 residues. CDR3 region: CASGLERGQQYF. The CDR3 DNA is TGCGCCAGCGGCTTAGAAAGGGGCCAGCAGTACTTC.

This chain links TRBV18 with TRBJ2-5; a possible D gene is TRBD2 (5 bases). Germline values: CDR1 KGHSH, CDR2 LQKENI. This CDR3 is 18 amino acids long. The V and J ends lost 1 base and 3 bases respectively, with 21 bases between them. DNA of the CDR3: TGTGCCAGCTCACCACAGAGGCGAGGGTCCCTAGTCGAAGAGACCCAGTACTTC. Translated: CASSPQRRGSLVEETQYF.

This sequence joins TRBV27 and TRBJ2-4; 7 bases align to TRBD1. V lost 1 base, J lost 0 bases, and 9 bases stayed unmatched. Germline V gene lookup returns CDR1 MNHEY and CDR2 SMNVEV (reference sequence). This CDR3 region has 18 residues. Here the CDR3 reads CASSLFPGQSLAKNIQYF. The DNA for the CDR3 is TGTGCCAGCAGTTTATTCCCGGGACAGAGTTTAGCCAAAAACATTCAGTACTTC.